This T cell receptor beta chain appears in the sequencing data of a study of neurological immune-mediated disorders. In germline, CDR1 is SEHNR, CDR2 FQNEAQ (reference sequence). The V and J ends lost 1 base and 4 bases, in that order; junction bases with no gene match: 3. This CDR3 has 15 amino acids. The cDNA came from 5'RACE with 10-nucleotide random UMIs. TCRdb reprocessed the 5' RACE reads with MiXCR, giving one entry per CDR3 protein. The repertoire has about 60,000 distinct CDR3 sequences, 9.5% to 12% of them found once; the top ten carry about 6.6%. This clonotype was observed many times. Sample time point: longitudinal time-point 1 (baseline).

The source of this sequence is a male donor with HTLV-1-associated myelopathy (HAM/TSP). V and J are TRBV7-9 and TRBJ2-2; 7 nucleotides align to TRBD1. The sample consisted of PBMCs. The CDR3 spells CASSLGGDSTGELFF. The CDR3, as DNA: TGTGCCAGCAGCTTAGGAGGGGACAGCACCGGGGAGCTGTTTTTT.